These T cell receptor beta chains were read from a single sample in a study of regulatory dendritic cells for organ transplantation. Method: immunoSEQ multiplex PCR; TCRdb's copy keeps in-frame clones and lacks some. The sample contains 30,000 or so clones, 82% of which appear only once. Sequenced sample: naive CD8+ T cells from blood. The receptors were gathered from a human donor in good health. Each CDR3 is given with its conserved first and last residue. D genes are given only for firm matches. A row's size may be missing; if present it is once, few, many or a size class.

>TRBJ2-1|TRBD1|TRBV4-3|.
CASSQDRGTGLDEQFF
TGCGCCAGCAGCCAAGATCGGGGGACAGGGCTCGATGAGCAGTTCTTC
>TRBJ2-7|.|TRBV6-5|.
CASSPGTMGYEQYF
TGTGCCAGCAGTCCCGGGACAATGGGCTACGAGCAGTACTTC
>TRBJ2-2|.|TRBV12-5|.
CASGLNLQDTGELFF
TGTGCTAGTGGTTTGAACCTGCAGGACACCGGGGAGCTGTTTTTT
>TRBJ2-5|.|TRBV25-1|.
CASSAQGLQETQYF
TGTGCCAGCAGTGCACAGGGCCTCCAAGAGACCCAGTACTTC
>TRBJ2-5|.|TRBV6-1|.
CASIGPGMQTQYF
TGTGCCAGCATTGGCCCGGGGATGCAGACCCAGTACTTC
>TRBJ2-7|.|TRBV5-1|.
CASSPNLGSPYEQYF
TGCGCCAGCAGTCCGAATCTAGGTAGCCCCTACGAGCAGTACTTC
>TRBJ2-2|TRBD1|TRBV5-1|.
CASSRTGVDTGELFF
TGCGCCAGCAGCAGGACAGGGGTGGACACCGGGGAGCTGTTTTTT
>TRBJ1-4|.|TRBV29-1|.
CSVEIWEGHEKLFF
TGCAGCGTTGAGATTTGGGAGGGCCATGAAAAACTGTTTTTT
>TRBJ2-3|.|TRBV7-9|.
CASSLGQYGTDTQYF
TGTGCCAGCAGCTTAGGACAGTATGGCACAGATACGCAGTATTTT
>TRBJ2-1|TRBD1|TRBV19|.
CASTLGQGGYYEQFF
TGTGCCAGTACCCTGGGACAGGGAGGTTACTATGAGCAGTTCTTC
>TRBJ2-1|.|TRBV29-1|.
CSCLGADFAYNEQFF
TGCAGCTGTTTGGGGGCGGATTTTGCCTACAATGAGCAGTTCTTC
>TRBJ2-1|.|TRBV19|.
CASSMVSNNEQFF
TGTGCCAGTAGCATGGTAAGCAACAATGAGCAGTTCTTC
>TRBJ2-7|.|TRBV2|.
CASSLGADKQYF
TGTGCCAGCAGCTTGGGGGCTGACAAGCAGTACTTC
>TRBJ1-1|TRBD1|TRBV4-3|once
CASSQGMDRSLNTEAFF
TGCGCCAGCAGCCAAGGAATGGACAGGAGCTTGAACACTGAAGCTTTCTTT
>TRBJ2-7|TRBD1|TRBV11-3|.
CASSNRDRTYEQYF
TGTGCCAGCAGCAACCGGGACAGGACCTACGAGCAGTACTTC
>TRBJ2-7|TRBD2|TRBV5-1|.
CASSFGSGGAYEQYF
TGCGCCAGCAGCTTCGGGTCGGGGGGGGCCTACGAGCAGTACTTC
>TRBJ2-6|TRBD1|TRBV25-1|once
CASSYRGPPSGANVLTF
TGTGCCAGCAGTTACAGGGGGCCGCCCTCTGGGGCCAACGTCCTGACTTTC
>TRBJ1-1|.|TRBV27|.
CASGGAATEAFF
TGTGCCAGCGGGGGGGCGGCCACTGAAGCTTTCTTT
>TRBJ2-7|TRBD1|TRBV29-1|.
CSVEEGDRGLTHEQYF
TGCAGCGTTGAAGAGGGGGACAGGGGGCTAACCCACGAGCAGTACTTC
>TRBJ1-5|TRBD1|TRBV19|.
CASSLSDRAPNQPQHF
TGTGCCAGTAGTTTATCGGACAGGGCCCCCAATCAGCCCCAGCATTTT
>TRBJ2-5|.|TRBV6-5|.
CASSYGAETQYF
TGTGCCAGCAGCTACGGGGCAGAGACCCAGTACTTC
>TRBJ1-6|.|TRBV9|.
CASSPRLTNSPLHF
TGTGCCAGCAGCCCCAGGTTGACGAATTCACCCCTCCACTTT
>TRBJ2-1|.|TRBV27|.
CASSLVGGAVNEQFF
TGTGCCAGCAGTTTGGTGGGGGGGGCAGTCAATGAGCAGTTCTTC
>TRBJ2-5|.|TRBV6-5|.
CASSYPTQETQYF
TGTGCCAGCAGTTACCCGACTCAAGAGACCCAGTACTTC
>TRBJ1-4|.|TRBV9|.
CASSPETATNEKLFF
TGTGCCAGCAGCCCTGAGACAGCAACTAATGAAAAACTGTTTTTT
>TRBJ1-6|TRBD1|TRBV4-1|.
CASSYGQGNDPLHF
TGCGCCAGCAGCTATGGACAGGGTAACGATCCCCTCCACTTT
>TRBJ2-5|TRBD1|TRBV10-3|.
CAISESGQGMETQYF
TGTGCCATCAGTGAGTCAGGACAGGGGATGGAGACCCAGTACTTC
>TRBJ1-1|.|TRBV7-2|.
CASSLGQSTEAFF
TGTGCCAGCAGCTTAGGACAGAGCACTGAAGCTTTCTTT
>TRBJ2-7|.|TRBV6-1|.
CASSPGQSYEQYF
TGTGCCAGCAGCCCAGGTCAGTCCTACGAGCAGTACTTC
>TRBJ2-5|.|TRBV7-8|.
CASSLERNPETQYF
TGTGCCAGCAGCTTAGAGAGAAACCCAGAGACCCAGTACTTC
>TRBJ2-1|TRBD2|TRBV7-9|.
CASSLVLAGGNEQFF
TGTGCCAGCAGCTTAGTCCTAGCGGGGGGTAATGAGCAGTTCTTC
>TRBJ2-5|.|TRBV15|.
CATRTSGQETQYF
TGTGCCACCAGGACGTCGGGTCAAGAGACCCAGTACTTC
>TRBJ2-7|TRBD1|TRBV11-2|.
CASSLGPGQGNYEQYF
TGTGCCAGCAGCTTAGGACCGGGACAGGGTAACTACGAGCAGTACTTC
>TRBJ1-2|TRBD1|TRBV4-1|few
CASSQDRTSTYGYTF
TGCGCCAGCAGCCAGGACAGGACTTCTACATATGGCTACACCTTC
>TRBJ1-1|.|TRBV5-1|few
CASSMSSEAFF
TGCGCCAGCAGTATGAGCTCTGAAGCTTTCTTT
>TRBJ2-6|TRBD1|TRBV6-1|.
CASKDRVSGANVLTF
TGTGCCAGCAAAGACAGGGTTTCGGGGGCCAACGTCCTGACTTTC
>TRBJ1-1|.|TRBV27|.
CASSLSVRGTEAFF
TGTGCCAGCAGTTTATCGGTCAGGGGCACTGAAGCTTTCTTT
>TRBJ1-2|.|TRBV6-4|.
CASSDGSYGYTF
TGTGCCAGCAGTGACGGCAGCTATGGCTACACCTTC
>TRBJ2-7|TRBD2|TRBV11-2|.
CASRLAALGEQYF
TGTGCCAGCAGGCTAGCGGCGTTGGGCGAGCAGTACTTC
>TRBJ2-3|.|TRBV7-9|.
CASSPTPGPRDTQYF
TGTGCCAGCTCCCCTACCCCGGGTCCAAGAGATACGCAGTATTTT
>TRBJ2-5|.|TRBV27|once
CASSPQSGGWETQYF
TGTGCCAGCAGCCCGCAATCAGGAGGGTGGGAGACCCAGTACTTC
>TRBJ1-5|TRBD1|TRBV5-6|.
CASSLAGQGSIFDQPQHF
TGTGCCAGCAGCTTGGCGGGACAGGGCTCTATCTTCGATCAGCCCCAGCATTTT
>TRBJ2-7|.|TRBV7-9|few
CASSSRRTENYEQYF
TGTGCCAGCAGCTCCCGCCGGACAGAGAACTACGAGCAGTACTTC
>TRBJ2-1|.|TRBV5-4|.
CASSLENSREQFF
TGTGCCAGCAGCTTGGAAAATTCCCGGGAGCAGTTCTTC
>TRBJ2-1|TRBD2|TRBV27|.
CASSFLSSGGGYNEQFF
TGTGCCAGCAGTTTCCTTTCTAGCGGGGGGGGGTACAATGAGCAGTTCTTC
>TRBJ2-7|TRBD1|TRBV7-9|.
CASRPRDRGDEQYF
TGTGCCAGCAGGCCCCGGGACAGGGGTGACGAGCAGTACTTC
>TRBJ2-7|.|TRBV6-1|.
CASSESPAYEQYF
TGTGCCAGCAGTGAATCGCCAGCCTACGAGCAGTACTTC
>TRBJ2-5|.|TRBV7-9|.
CASSLRQGPETQYF
TGTGCCAGCAGCTTACGTCAGGGGCCGGAGACCCAGTACTTC
>TRBJ2-7|TRBD1|TRBV6-1|.
CASRDRDRGLYEQYF
TGTGCCAGCAGGGACCGGGACAGGGGGCTTTACGAGCAGTACTTC
>TRBJ2-7|TRBD1|TRBV5-6|.
CASSLGTGVSYEQYF
TGTGCCAGCAGCTTGGGGACAGGGGTCTCCTACGAGCAGTACTTC
>TRBJ1-1|.|TRBV5-4|.
CASSGEGVSEAFF
TGTGCCAGCAGCGGGGAGGGGGTGAGTGAAGCTTTCTTT